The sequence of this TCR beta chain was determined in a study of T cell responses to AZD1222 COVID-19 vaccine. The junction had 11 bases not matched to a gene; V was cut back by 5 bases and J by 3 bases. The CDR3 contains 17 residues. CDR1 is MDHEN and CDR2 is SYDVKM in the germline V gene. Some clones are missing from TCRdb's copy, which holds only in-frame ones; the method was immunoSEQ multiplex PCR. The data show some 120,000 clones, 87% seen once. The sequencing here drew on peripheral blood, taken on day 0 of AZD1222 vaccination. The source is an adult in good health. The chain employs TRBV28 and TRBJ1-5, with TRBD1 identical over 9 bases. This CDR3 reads CASSGTGIFRINQPQHF. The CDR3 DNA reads TGTGCCAGCAGTGGGACAGGGATTTTTCGGATCAATCAGCCCCAGCATTTT. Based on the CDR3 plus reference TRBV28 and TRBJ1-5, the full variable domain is DVKVTQSSRYLVKRTGEKVFLECVQDMDHENMFWYRQDPGLGLRLIYFSYDVKMKEKGDIPEGYSVSREKKERFSLILESASTNQTSMYLCASSGTGIFRINQPQHFGDGTRLSIL.